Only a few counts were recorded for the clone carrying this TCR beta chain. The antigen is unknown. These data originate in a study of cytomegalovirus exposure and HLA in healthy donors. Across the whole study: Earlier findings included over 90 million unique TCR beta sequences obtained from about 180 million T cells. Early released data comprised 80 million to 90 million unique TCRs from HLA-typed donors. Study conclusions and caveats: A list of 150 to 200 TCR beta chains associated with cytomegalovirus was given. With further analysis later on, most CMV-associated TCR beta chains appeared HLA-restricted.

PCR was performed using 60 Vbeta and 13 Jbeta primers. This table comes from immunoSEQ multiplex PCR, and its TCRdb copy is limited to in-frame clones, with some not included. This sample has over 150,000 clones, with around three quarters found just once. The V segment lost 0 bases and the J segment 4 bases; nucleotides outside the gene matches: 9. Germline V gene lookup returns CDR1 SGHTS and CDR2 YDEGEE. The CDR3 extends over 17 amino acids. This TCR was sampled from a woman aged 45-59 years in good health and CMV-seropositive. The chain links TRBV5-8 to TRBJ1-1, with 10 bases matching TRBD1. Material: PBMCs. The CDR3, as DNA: TGTGCCAGCAGCTTGGGACAGGGGGCACCCCCTCGCACTGAAGCTTTCTTT. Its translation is CASSLGQGAPPRTEAFF.